These 3 T cell receptor beta chains were sequenced from one sample in a study of metastatic and nonmetastatic thyroid tumors (TCRdb year 2020). None of the patients had been given any treatment before thyroid surgery. Receptor amplification or capture employed PCR. TCRdb lists the instrument as Illumina HiSeq 4000. The public reads were reprocessed in TCRdb via fastp at Q25 and MiXCR, keeping in-frame beta chains. The sample table holds 40,000 to 50,000 clones, of which approximately 4.1% were seen once. Roughly 9.8% of the sample goes to the ten largest clones. The source material was blood. The receptors stem from a female donor with papillary thyroid cancer or a benign thyroid nodule (not recorded which). Some clones in this sample may be carry-over from other donors' samples.

Ten or more counts support this clone. The chain employs TRBV9 and TRBJ2-2; the match to TRBD2 covers 13 bases. Trimming took 2 bases from V and 2 from J; bases not matched to a gene: 3. Germline values: CDR1 SGDLS, CDR2 YYNGEE. The CDR3 is made up of 17 amino acids. The CDR3: CASSVGLAGDNTGELFF. The CDR3 nucleotides are TGTGCCAGCAGCGTCGGACTAGCGGGAGATAACACCGGGGAGCTGTTTTTT.

This clone was counted ten times or more. The genes are TRBV2 and TRBJ2-7; 7 positions match TRBD2. The CDR3 consists of 14 residues. The germline gives CDR1 SNHLY, CDR2 FYNNEI. Trimming at V came to 4 bases and at J to 4 bases, leaving 7 bases not matched to a gene. The CDR3 DNA follows: TGTGCCAGCAGTGTAGGTCTAGCGGTTTACGAGCAGTACTTC. Translation gives CASSVGLAVYEQYF.

This clone was recorded many times. The rearrangement uses TRBV20-1 and TRBJ1-3; D is unclear. V was cut by 0 bases and J by 4 bases, with 13 bases left in between. Germline V gene data show CDR1 as DFQATT and CDR2 as SNEGSKA (reference sequence). The CDR3 is 15 amino acids. In DNA, the CDR3 is TGCAGTGCTAGAGATCCGGGCCGAGGGGGAAACACCATATATTTT. It translates to CSARDPGRGGNTIYF.